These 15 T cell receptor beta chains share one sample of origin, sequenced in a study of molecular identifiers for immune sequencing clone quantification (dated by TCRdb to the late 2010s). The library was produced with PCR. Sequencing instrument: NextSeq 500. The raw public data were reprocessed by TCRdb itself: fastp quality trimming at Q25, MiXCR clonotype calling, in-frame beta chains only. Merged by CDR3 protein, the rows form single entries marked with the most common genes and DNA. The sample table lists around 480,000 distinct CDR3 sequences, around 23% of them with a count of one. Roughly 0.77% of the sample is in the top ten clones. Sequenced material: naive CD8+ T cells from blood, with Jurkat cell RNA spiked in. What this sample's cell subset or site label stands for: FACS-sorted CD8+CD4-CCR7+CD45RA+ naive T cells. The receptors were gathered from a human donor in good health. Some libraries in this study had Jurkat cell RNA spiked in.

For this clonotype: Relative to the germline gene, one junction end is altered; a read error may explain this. The CDR3 here is CASGYSPPSGSIRFYEQYF. As DNA, the CDR3 is TGTGCCAGCGGTTACTCACCGCCTAGCGGGAGCATAAGATTTTACGAGCAGTACTTC. This chain connects TRBV6-5 to TRBJ2-7, with 10 bases lining up with TRBD2. The germline V gene encodes CDR1 MNHEY and CDR2 SVGAGI. The CDR3 is made up of 19 amino acids.

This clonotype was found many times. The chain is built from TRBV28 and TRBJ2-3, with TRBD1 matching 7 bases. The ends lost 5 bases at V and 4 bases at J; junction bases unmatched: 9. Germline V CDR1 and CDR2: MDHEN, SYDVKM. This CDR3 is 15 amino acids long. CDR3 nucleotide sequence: TGTGCCAGCAGTCAAGGACAGGCGAAAGCAGATACGCAGTATTTT. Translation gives CASSQGQAKADTQYF.

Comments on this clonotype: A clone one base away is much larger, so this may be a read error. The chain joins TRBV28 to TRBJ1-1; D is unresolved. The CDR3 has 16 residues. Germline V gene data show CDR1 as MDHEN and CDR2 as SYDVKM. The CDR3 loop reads CASSLSGFEIVTGAFF. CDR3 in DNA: TGTGCCAGCAGTTTAAGTGGGTTTGAGATTGTTACTGGAGCTTTCTTT.

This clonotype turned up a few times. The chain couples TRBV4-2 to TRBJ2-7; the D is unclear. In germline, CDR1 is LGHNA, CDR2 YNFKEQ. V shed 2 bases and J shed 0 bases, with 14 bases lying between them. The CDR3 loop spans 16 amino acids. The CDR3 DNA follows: TGTGCCAGCAGCCAATCTATGGGCCTCCGCTCCTACGAGCAGTACTTC. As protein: CASSQSMGLRSYEQYF.

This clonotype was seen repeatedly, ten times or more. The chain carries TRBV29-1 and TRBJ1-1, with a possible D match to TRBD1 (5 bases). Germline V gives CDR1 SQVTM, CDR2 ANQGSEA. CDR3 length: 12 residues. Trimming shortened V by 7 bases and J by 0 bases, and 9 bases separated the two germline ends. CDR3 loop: CSGGALNTEAFF. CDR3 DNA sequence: TGCAGCGGAGGGGCTTTGAACACTGAAGCTTTCTTT. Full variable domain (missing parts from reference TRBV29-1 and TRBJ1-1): SAVISQKPSRDICQRGTSLTIQCQVDSQVTMMFWYRQQPGQSLTLIATANQGSEATYESGFVIDKFPISRPNLTFSTLTVSNMSPEDSSIYLCSGGALNTEAFFGQGTRLTVV.

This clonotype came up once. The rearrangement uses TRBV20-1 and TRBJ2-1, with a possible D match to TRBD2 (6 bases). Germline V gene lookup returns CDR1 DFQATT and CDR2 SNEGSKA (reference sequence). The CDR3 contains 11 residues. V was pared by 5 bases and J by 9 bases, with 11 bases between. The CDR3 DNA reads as TGCAGTGCTCAACTAGCAAGTGAGCAGTTCTTC. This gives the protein CSAQLASEQFF.

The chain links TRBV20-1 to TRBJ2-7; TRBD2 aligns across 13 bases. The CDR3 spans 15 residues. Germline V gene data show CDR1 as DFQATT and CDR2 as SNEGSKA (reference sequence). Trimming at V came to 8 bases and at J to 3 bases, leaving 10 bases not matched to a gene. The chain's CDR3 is CSPSRGLAGLYEQYF. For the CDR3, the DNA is TGCAGTCCTTCTAGGGGACTAGCGGGGCTCTACGAGCAGTACTTC.

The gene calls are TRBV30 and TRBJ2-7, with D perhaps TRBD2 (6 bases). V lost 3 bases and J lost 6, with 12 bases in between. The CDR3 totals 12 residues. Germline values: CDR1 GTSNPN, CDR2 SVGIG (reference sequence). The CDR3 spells CAWSPLACEQYF. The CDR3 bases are TGTGCCTGGAGCCCACTAGCCTGCGAGCAGTACTTC.

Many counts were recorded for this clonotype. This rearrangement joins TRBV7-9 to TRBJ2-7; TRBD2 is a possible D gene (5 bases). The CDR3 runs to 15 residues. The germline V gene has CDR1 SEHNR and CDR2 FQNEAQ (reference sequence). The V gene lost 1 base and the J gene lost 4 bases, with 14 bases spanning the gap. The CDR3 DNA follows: TGTGCCAGCAGCTTAGGCAGTTTATCGGGGTACGAGCAGTACTTC. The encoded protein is CASSLGSLSGYEQYF.

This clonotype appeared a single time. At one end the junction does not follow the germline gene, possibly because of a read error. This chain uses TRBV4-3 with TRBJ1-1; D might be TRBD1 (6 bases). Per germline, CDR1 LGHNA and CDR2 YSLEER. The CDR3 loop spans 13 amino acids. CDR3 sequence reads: CASSHTGITEALF. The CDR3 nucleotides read TGCGCCAGCAGCCATACAGGGATCACTGAAGCTTTATTT.

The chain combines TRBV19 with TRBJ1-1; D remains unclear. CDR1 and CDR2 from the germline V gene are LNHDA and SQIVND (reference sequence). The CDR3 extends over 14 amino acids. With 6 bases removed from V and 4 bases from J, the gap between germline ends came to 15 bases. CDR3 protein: CASRESGPVTEAFF. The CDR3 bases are TGTGCCAGTAGGGAAAGCGGACCGGTCACTGAAGCTTTCTTT.

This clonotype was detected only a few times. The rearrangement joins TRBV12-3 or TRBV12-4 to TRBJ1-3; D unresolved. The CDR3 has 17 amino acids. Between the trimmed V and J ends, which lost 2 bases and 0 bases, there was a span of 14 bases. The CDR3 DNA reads TGTGCCAGCAGTTTATCACGGGCAAAGCTCTCTGGAAACACCATATATTTT. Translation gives CASSLSRAKLSGNTIYF.

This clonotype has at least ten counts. CDR3 residues: CASSVEDRAGDNEAFF. The DNA of the CDR3 is TGTGCCAGCAGCGTAGAGGACAGGGCAGGAGATAATGAAGCTTTCTTT. The chain is built from TRBV9 and TRBJ1-1; 8 nucleotides line up with TRBD1. After removal of 0 bases from V and 7 bases from J, the junction contained 11 bases not matched to a gene. Looked up from germline, CDR1 is SGDLS and CDR2 is YYNGEE. The length of the CDR3 is 16 residues. The full variable domain, in which reference TRBV9 and TRBJ1-1 provide the parts outside the CDR3, is DSGVTQTPKHLITATGQRVTLRCSPRSGDLSVYWYQQSLDQGLQFLIQYYNGEERAKGNILERFSAQQFPDLHSELNLSSLELGDSALYFCASSVEDRAGDNEAFFGQGTRLTVV.

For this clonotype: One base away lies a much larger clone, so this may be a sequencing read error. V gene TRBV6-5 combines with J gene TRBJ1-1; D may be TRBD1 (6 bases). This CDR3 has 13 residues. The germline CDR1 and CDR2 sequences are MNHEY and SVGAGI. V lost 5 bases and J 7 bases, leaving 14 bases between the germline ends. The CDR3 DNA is TGTGCCAGCAGTATGACAGGAGCAGATGAAGCTTTCTTT. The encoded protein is CASSMTGADEAFF.

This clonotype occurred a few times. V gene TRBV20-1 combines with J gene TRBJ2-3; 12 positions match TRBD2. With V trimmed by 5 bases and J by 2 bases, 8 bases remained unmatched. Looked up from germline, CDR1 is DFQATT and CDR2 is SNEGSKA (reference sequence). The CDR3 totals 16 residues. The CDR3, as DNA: TGCAGTGCTTGGGGACTAGCGGGTAGAACCACAGATACGCAGTATTTT. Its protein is CSAWGLAGRTTDTQYF.